Below, 10 T cell receptor beta chains from the same sample are listed, as sequenced in a study of identical twins. MiXCR, applied by TCRdb to the 5' RACE reads, yields one record per CDR3 protein. The repertoire consists of 650,000 to 750,000 distinct CDR3 sequences, with around 21% occurring once and the leading ten covering 4.3%. This sample also appeared in a second study, on T cells expressing NK-cell markers.

The sequenced sample was PBMCs. All receptors derive from a young woman in good health.

This chain uses TRBV12-3 or TRBV12-4 with TRBJ2-2; tentative D call: TRBD2 (6 bases). Trimming stripped 5 bases from V and 0 bases from J, with 13 bases between. This CDR3 spans 16 amino acids. The CDR3 DNA is TGTGCCAGCAGTCTTTTCGGGAGCGCGAACACCGGGGAGCTGTTTTTT. Amino acids: CASSLFGSANTGELFF.

This clonotype showed up just a few times. V and J are TRBV7-8 and TRBJ2-1; 8 bases match TRBD2. CDR3 length: 18 amino acids. The V gene end was trimmed by 3 bases and the J gene end by 0 bases; junction bases not matched to a gene: 10. CDR1 and CDR2 (germline): SGHVS, FQNEAQ. CDR3 nucleotides: TGTGCCAGCAGCTTGGAACTAGCGGTAAGGAGCTCCTACAATGAGCAGTTCTTC. It codes for CASSLELAVRSSYNEQFF.

This clonotype showed up just a few times. J is TRBJ2-1 and V is TRBV10-3; possibly TRBD1 or TRBD2 for D (5 bases each). This CDR3 comprises 17 residues. Between the trimmed V and J ends, which lost 0 bases and 6 bases, there was a span of 18 bases. Germline V gene data show CDR1 as ENHRY and CDR2 as SYGVKD. The CDR3 loop reads CAISESTGRARGNEQFF. DNA of the CDR3: TGTGCCATCAGTGAGTCGACGGGAAGGGCGAGGGGCAATGAGCAGTTCTTC.

This sequence joins TRBV15 and TRBJ2-1; D ambiguous. The CDR3 is 14 residues long. Trimming took 5 bases from V and 3 from J, leaving 11 bases between them. CDR1 and CDR2 from the germline V gene are LNHNV and YYDKDF (reference sequence). As DNA, the CDR3 is TGTGCCACCAGCGACGCCCAGAACTACAATGAGCAGTTCTTC. This gives the protein CATSDAQNYNEQFF.

The table lists this clonotype with many counts. A clone one base away is much larger, so this may be a read error. The chain employs TRBV5-1 and TRBJ2-2; 10 bases match TRBD2. The CDR3 has 16 residues. Germline V gene sequence: CDR1 SGHRS, CDR2 YFSETQ. With 0 bases clipped from V and 3 bases from J, the junction kept 2 bases outside the gene matches. Here the CDR3 DNA reads TGCGCCAGCAGCTTGGTCGGGACTAGCGACACCGGGGAGCTGTTTTTT. Its translation is CASSLVGTSDTGELFF.

This clonotype was detected only a few times. The CDR3 spells CASSLVLDVGGELFF. The DNA for the CDR3 is TGTGCCAGCAGCTTAGTTCTGGACGTAGGCGGGGAGCTGTTTTTT. The chain links TRBV7-9 to TRBJ2-2; no reliable D call. The V gene lost 1 base and the J gene lost 7 bases, with 13 bases spanning the gap. Germline V lookup: CDR1 SEHNR, CDR2 FQNEAQ (reference sequence). The CDR3 length is 15 residues. The full variable domain, in which reference TRBV7-9 and TRBJ2-2 provide the parts outside the CDR3, is DTGVSQNPRHKITKRGQNVTFRCDPISEHNRLYWYRQTLGQGPEFLTYFQNEAQLEKSRLLSDRFSAERPKGSFSTLEIQRTEQGDSAMYLCASSLVLDVGGELFFGEGSRLTVL.

The genes are TRBV5-1 and TRBJ1-3; no clear D. The CDR3 has 16 amino acids. The germline gives CDR1 SGHRS, CDR2 YFSETQ. V was cut by 4 bases and J by 3 bases, with 17 bases left in between. The CDR3, as DNA: TGCGCCAGCAGCCGATCTTCGCAGCCGAGTGGAAACACCATATATTTT. This sequence encodes CASSRSSQPSGNTIYF.

CDR3 sequence reads: CASSFPPRTGLYF. CDR3 in DNA: TGTGCCAGCAGTTTCCCCCCCAGAACAGGGTTATACTTC. The chain carries TRBV12-3 or TRBV12-4 and TRBJ2-7, with a tentative D call TRBD1 (6 bases). CDR3 length: 13 amino acids. V lost 3 bases, J lost 13 bases, and 19 bases lay in between.

This clonotype was observed a few times. The rearrangement joins TRBV29-1 to TRBJ2-1; unclear D gene. V was trimmed by 4 bases and J by 2 bases, leaving 12 bases between them. This CDR3 is built from 14 residues. Germline V gene lookup returns CDR1 SQVTM and CDR2 ANQGSEA. The CDR3 sequence: CSVGVSLTYNEQFF. The DNA for the CDR3 is TGCAGCGTTGGGGTCTCACTGACCTACAATGAGCAGTTCTTC.

This chain connects TRBV6-1 to TRBJ2-7; tentatively, D is TRBD1 or TRBD2 (5 bases each). Per the germline V gene, CDR1 is MNHNS and CDR2 is SASEGT. This CDR3 is 21 amino acids long. V was trimmed by 4 bases and J by 0 bases, leaving 31 bases between them. CDR3 sequence reads: CASSGTLRISHGAVTSYEQYF. Written as DNA, the CDR3 is TGTGCCAGCAGTGGCACTTTACGGATCAGCCACGGGGCAGTAACCTCCTACGAGCAGTACTTC.